Here is one T cell receptor beta chain with its context. CDR3 length equals 12 residues. Germline lookup yields CDR1 SGHKS and CDR2 YYEKEE (reference sequence). V lost 5 bases and J 1 base, leaving 6 bases between the germline ends. This specimen belongs to a study of cytomegalovirus exposure and HLA in healthy donors. Use of 60 Vbeta and 13 Jbeta primers characterized the PCR. Method: immunoSEQ multiplex PCR; TCRdb's copy keeps in-frame clones and lacks some. This repertoire shows 70,000 to 95,000 clones, 80% found once; its top ten account for 0.9% to 1.2%. The rearrangement links TRBV5-5 to TRBJ1-2; D is unclear. The sequencing input was PBMCs. The TCR originated in a male donor in good health and CMV-seronegative. In nucleotides, the CDR3 is TGTGCCAGCAGTCCCGTTAACTATGGCTACACCTTC. Amino acids: CASSPVNYGYTF.